This TCR beta chain was found in a study of response to subunit inactivated influenza vaccine. General study findings and limits: Authors suggested that a seasonal influenza vaccination recruits few new T cells each time.

CDR3 length: 11 residues. CDR1 SQVTM and CDR2 ANQGSEA come from the germline V gene. The V end lost 7 bases, the J end lost 2 bases, and 9 bases lay between the germline ends. This clonotype was observed a handful of times. As yet, its antigen is unknown. TCRdb re-derived calls from the RT-PCR reads in MiXCR, one entry per CDR3 protein. The sample lists under 500,000 distinct CDR3 sequences; approximately 11% were seen once. The receptor's source is a man in his fifties who received an inactivated influenza vaccine. Sequenced here: PBMCs from blood, sampled around seven weeks after vaccination. The V and J genes are TRBV29-1 and TRBJ2-7; D not resolved. The DNA of the CDR3 is TGCAGCGCCGCAGTTACCTACGAGCAGTACTTC. This translates into CSAAVTYEQYF.